Below, one TCR beta chain is given with its context. The data originate from a study of blood T cells in healthy people across ages. A J-beta primer mix and a sample-barcoded 5' primer were used in a second PCR of about 7 to 12 cycles. TCRdb analysed the 5' RACE reads with MiXCR anew, one entry per CDR3 protein. Among 850,000 to 1,300,000 distinct CDR3 sequences listed, 35% to 55% were seen once. Germline assignment: CDR1 SGHDT and CDR2 YYEEEE. This CDR3 comprises 13 residues. Input material: blood. This receptor was taken from a woman in her sixties or seventies in good health. J is TRBJ2-5 and V is TRBV5-6, with a possible D match to TRBD1 (5 bases). The J call may be wrong; the DNA end is better matched by TRBJ2-7. CDR3: CASSKDTPDEQYF. Written as DNA, the CDR3 is TGTGCCAGCAGCAAGGACACCCCGGACGAGCAGTACTTC.